This record concerns one T cell receptor (beta chain) sequence. The data derive from a study of blood T cell repertoires in COVID-19. The germline V gene has CDR1 MGHDK and CDR2 SYGVNS. This CDR3 is 13 amino acids long. With 7 bases removed from V and 5 bases from J, the gap between germline ends came to 14 bases. The study assigned cohorts using participant-reported clinical history. The data were produced by immunoSEQ multiplex PCR, yet TCRdb's version contains in-frame clones alone and is incomplete. In the table there are 350,000 or so clones, roughly 90% of which are singletons. The chain has TRBV25-1 and TRBJ2-5; D perhaps matches TRBD2 (5 bases). The clonotype originates from a woman between 25 and 40 years old who had been exposed to COVID-19. The source material was PBMCs or T cells enriched from blood (not recorded which). CDR3 nucleotide sequence: TGTGCCAGCACCCGAACGGGATCGGAGACCCAGTACTTC. This sequence encodes CASTRTGSETQYF.